Presented here are 10 T cell receptor beta chains from one specimen sequenced in a study of cytomegalovirus exposure and HLA in healthy donors. PCR primers comprised 60 Vbeta and 13 Jbeta primers. Measured with immunoSEQ multiplex PCR; TCRdb has only the in-frame clones, and not every one. This sample yields more than 150,000 clones, of which nearly 80% are seen a single time; 11% to 15% belongs to the top ten. Sequenced material: PBMCs. These receptor sequences come from a man between 45 and 60 years old in good health and CMV-seropositive.

Here the CDR3 reads CASSEVGRGGGGYTF. In nucleotides, the CDR3 is TGTGCCAGCAGTGAAGTCGGTAGGGGAGGAGGTGGCTACACCTTC. The chain carries TRBV6-1 and TRBJ1-2, with D perhaps TRBD1 (5 bases). The CDR3 extends over 15 amino acids. V was cut by 1 base and J by 7 bases, with 16 bases left in between. CDR1 and CDR2 from the germline V gene are MNHNS and SASEGT.

V usage is TRBV28 and J usage is TRBJ2-5; 10 bases align to TRBD1. Germline V gives CDR1 MDHEN, CDR2 SYDVKM. The CDR3 has 15 residues. V gave up 6 bases and J gave up 0 bases; unmatched junction bases: 4. The CDR3 reads CASSPDRGYQETQYF. CDR3 sequence (DNA): TGTGCCAGCAGCCCGGACAGGGGGTACCAAGAGACCCAGTACTTC.

The chain couples TRBV20-1 to TRBJ2-2; D unresolved. Germline CDR1 reads DFQATT; CDR2 reads SNEGSKA (reference sequence). This CDR3 has 11 amino acids. The ends were cut back, 2 bases at V and 4 bases at J, with 2 bases in the middle. In DNA, the CDR3 is TGCAGTGCTAGACTCACCGGGGAGCTGTTTTTT. Amino acid sequence: CSARLTGELFF.

In its sample, this clone was seen a few times. The chain employs TRBV9 and TRBJ2-7; D might be TRBD2 (5 bases). The V gene lost 2 bases and the J gene lost 4 bases, with 19 bases spanning the gap. CDR1 is SGDLS and CDR2 is YYNGEE in the germline V gene. The CDR3 runs 16 residues. Here the CDR3 reads CASSVTGDRGLYEQYF. In DNA, the CDR3 is TGTGCCAGCAGCGTTACGGGCGACCGGGGTCTGTACGAGCAGTACTTC.

This clone came up a few times. The rearrangement links TRBV9 to TRBJ1-5, with 8 bases identical to TRBD1. The germline CDR1 and CDR2 sequences are SGDLS and YYNGEE. This CDR3 contains 15 residues. The J segment lost 5 bases and the V segment lost 0 bases, leaving 4 bases of the junction unmatched. The CDR3 spells CASSVDHRGDQPQHF. The CDR3, as DNA: TGTGCCAGCAGCGTAGACCACAGGGGGGATCAGCCCCAGCATTTT. Complete variable domain (other parts from reference TRBV9 and TRBJ1-5): DSGVTQTPKHLITATGQRVTLRCSPRSGDLSVYWYQQSLDQGLQFLIQYYNGEERAKGNILERFSAQQFPDLHSELNLSSLELGDSALYFCASSVDHRGDQPQHFGDGTRLSIL.

Details on this clone: Other nucleotide sequences in the sample specify the same CDR3. The V call is TRBV28, the J call TRBJ2-3, with 10 positions matching TRBD1. This CDR3 region has 17 residues. With 8 bases clipped from V and 5 bases from J, the junction kept 16 bases outside the gene matches. Germline V lookup: CDR1 MDHEN, CDR2 SYDVKM. The CDR3 nucleotides read TGTGCCAGCGGCAGTCCCTCCCCGGGACAGGGGTTAGATACGCAGTATTTT. Translation gives CASGSPSPGQGLDTQYF.

The chain uses TRBV30 and TRBJ1-1; D is possibly TRBD1 (5 bases). Germline V lookup: CDR1 GTSNPN, CDR2 SVGIG (reference sequence). V lost 1 base to trimming and J lost 4 bases, with 16 bases between them. The CDR3 has 15 residues. CDR3 sequence (DNA): TGTGCCTGGAGTGGTCGACAGCCCAGGGTCACTGAAGCTTTCTTT. Encoded protein: CAWSGRQPRVTEAFF.

The chain combines TRBV29-1 with TRBJ1-1; D possibly corresponds to TRBD1 (5 bases). The CDR3 totals 11 residues. Germline V gene sequence: CDR1 SQVTM, CDR2 ANQGSEA. V was clipped by 4 bases and J by 10 bases, with 13 bases between them. The CDR3 here is CSVAEQGAAFF. The CDR3 DNA is TGCAGCGTTGCGGAGCAGGGTGCAGCTTTCTTT.

This clone came up a few times. The chain uses TRBV7-9 and TRBJ1-2; a weak D match, TRBD1 (6 bases). The CDR3 totals 13 residues. Per the germline V gene, CDR1 is SEHNR and CDR2 is FQNEAQ (reference sequence). The V and J ends lost 1 base and 8 bases respectively, with 11 bases between them. CDR3: CASSLENRAGYTF. The DNA for the CDR3 is TGTGCCAGCAGCTTAGAAAACAGGGCAGGCTACACCTTC.

CDR3 DNA sequence: TGCGCCAGCAGCCAAGAAACAGTAAATGAGCAGTTCTTC. This codes for CASSQETVNEQFF. The rearrangement links TRBV4-3 to TRBJ2-1; D ambiguous. Trimming stripped 0 bases from V and 7 bases from J, with 7 bases between. The germline CDR1 and CDR2 sequences are LGHNA and YSLEER. This CDR3 spans 13 amino acids.